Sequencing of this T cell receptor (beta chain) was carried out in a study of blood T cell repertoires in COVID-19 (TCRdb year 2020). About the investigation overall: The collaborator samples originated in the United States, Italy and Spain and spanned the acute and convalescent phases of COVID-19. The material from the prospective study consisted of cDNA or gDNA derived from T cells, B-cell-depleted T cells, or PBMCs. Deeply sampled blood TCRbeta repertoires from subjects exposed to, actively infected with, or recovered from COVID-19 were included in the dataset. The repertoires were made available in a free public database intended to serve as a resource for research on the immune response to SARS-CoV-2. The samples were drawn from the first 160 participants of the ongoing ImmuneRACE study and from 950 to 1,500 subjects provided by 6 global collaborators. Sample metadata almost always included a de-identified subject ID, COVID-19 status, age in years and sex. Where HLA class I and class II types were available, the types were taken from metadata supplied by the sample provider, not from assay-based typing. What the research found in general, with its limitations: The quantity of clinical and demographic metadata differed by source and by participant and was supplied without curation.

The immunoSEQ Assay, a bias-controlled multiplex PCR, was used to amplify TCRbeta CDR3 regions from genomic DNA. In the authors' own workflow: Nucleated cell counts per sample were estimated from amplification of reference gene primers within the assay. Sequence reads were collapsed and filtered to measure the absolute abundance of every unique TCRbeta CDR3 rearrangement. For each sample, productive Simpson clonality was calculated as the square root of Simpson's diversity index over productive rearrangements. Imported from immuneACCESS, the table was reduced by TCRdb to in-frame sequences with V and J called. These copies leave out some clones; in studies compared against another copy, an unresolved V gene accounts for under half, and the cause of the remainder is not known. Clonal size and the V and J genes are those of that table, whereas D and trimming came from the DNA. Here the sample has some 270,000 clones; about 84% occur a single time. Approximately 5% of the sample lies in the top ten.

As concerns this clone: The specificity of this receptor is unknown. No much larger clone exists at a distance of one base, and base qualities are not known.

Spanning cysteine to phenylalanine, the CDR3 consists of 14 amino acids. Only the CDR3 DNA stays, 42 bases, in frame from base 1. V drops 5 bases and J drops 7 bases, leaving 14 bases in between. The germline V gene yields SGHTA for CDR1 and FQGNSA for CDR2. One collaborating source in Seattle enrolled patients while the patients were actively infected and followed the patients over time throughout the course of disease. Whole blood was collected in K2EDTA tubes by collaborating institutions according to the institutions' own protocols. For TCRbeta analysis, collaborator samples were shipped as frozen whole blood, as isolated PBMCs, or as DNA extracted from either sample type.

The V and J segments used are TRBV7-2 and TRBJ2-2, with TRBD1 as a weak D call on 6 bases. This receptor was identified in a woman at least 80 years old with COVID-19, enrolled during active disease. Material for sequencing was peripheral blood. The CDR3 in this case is CASSRREQGGELFF. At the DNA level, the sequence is TGTGCCAGCAGCCGTCGAGAACAGGGCGGGGAGCTGTTTTTT.